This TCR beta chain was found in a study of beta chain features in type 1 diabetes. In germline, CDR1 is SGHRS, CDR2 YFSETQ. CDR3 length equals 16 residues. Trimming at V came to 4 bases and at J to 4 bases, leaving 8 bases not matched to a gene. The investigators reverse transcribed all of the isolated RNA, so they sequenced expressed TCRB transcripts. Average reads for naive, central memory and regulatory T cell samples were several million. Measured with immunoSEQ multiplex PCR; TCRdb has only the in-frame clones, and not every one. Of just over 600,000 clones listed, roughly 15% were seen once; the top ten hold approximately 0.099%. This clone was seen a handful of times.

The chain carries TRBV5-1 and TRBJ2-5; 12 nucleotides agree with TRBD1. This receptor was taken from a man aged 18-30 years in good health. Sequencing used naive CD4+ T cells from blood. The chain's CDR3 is CASSIGTGGRVETQYF. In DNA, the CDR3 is TGCGCCAGCAGCATCGGGACAGGGGGCAGGGTAGAGACCCAGTACTTC.